The 8 T cell receptor beta chains below come from one sample, sequenced in a study of blood T cells in healthy people across ages. A second PCR, run for about 6 to 11 cycles, used a sample-barcoded 5' primer plus a J-beta primer mix. Via MiXCR, TCRdb re-called the 5' RACE reads, giving one row per CDR3 protein. The table includes 650,000 or so distinct CDR3 sequences, approximately 52% detected once. Specimen: blood. These receptors all stem from an elderly woman in good health.

V usage is TRBV3-1 and J usage is TRBJ2-7, with D possibly TRBD1 on 6 matching bases. This CDR3 is built from 13 residues. V shed 3 bases and J shed 7 bases, with 13 bases lying between them. CDR1 and CDR2 from the germline V gene are LGHDT and YNNKEL (reference sequence). In DNA, the CDR3 is TGTGCCAGCAGCCAGGGACAACCTGGGGAGCAGTACTTC. It is translated as CASSQGQPGEQYF.

In this sample, this clonotype turned up a few times. The V call is TRBV28, the J call TRBJ2-1, with D possibly being TRBD2 (5 bases). Germline V gene sequence: CDR1 MDHEN, CDR2 SYDVKM. This CDR3 has 16 amino acids. V lost 3 bases, J lost 3 bases, and 15 bases lay in between. This CDR3 is CASSFRDSAYYNEQFF. CDR3 in DNA: TGTGCCAGCAGTTTCCGCGATAGCGCCTACTACAATGAGCAGTTCTTC.

This clonotype was counted a few times. The rearrangement uses TRBV10-3 and TRBJ2-1; TRBD2 aligns across 9 bases. The J call is in doubt because the DNA end fits TRBJ2-7 better. The germline gives CDR1 ENHRY, CDR2 SYGVKD. The CDR3 covers 19 residues. The CDR3 sequence is CAIGLERGAPYETYNEQYF. DNA for the CDR3: TGTGCCATCGGTCTCGAGCGGGGGGCTCCTTATGAGACCTACAATGAGCAGTACTTC.

This clonotype was detected ten times or more. One end of the junction fails to match germline, which may point to a read error. The chain joins TRBV5-1 to TRBJ2-2; D ambiguous. The germline CDR1 and CDR2 sequences are SGHRS and YFSETQ. There are 12 residues in the CDR3. The CDR3 loop reads CASSFNTGELFF. CDR3 nucleotide sequence: TGTGCCAGCAGTTTTAACACCGGGGAGCTGTTTTTT.

The CDR3 DNA sequence: TGTGCCACCGGCACACGGATCACCGGGGAGCTGTTTTTT. It specifies CATGTRITGELFF. The genes are TRBV15 and TRBJ2-2; D is unclear. This CDR3 region has 13 residues. V dropped 8 bases and J dropped 4 bases, with 11 bases sitting between them. Germline loops: CDR1 LNHNV, CDR2 YYDKDF (reference sequence).

The CDR3 is CASSPGVSGVVGELFF. For the CDR3, the DNA is TGTGCCAGCAGCCCCGGGGTTAGCGGGGTTGTCGGGGAGCTGTTTTTT. This chain joins TRBV7-9 and TRBJ2-2; 8 nucleotides match TRBD2. Trimming at V came to 5 bases and at J to 7 bases, leaving 12 bases not matched to a gene. Germline V gene lookup returns CDR1 SEHNR and CDR2 FQNEAQ (reference sequence). The CDR3 totals 16 residues.

In regard to this clonotype: An end of the junction differs from the germline gene, which may be a read error. CDR3 coding DNA: TGTACCACCCAGGTCCCTGGGGCAGATACGCGGTATTTT. Residues: CTTQVPGADTRYF. This rearrangement joins TRBV6-5 to TRBJ2-3; D might be TRBD1 (5 bases). This CDR3 is 13 amino acids long. CDR1 is MNHEY, CDR2 SVGAGI, per germline.

This clonotype came up many times. V gene TRBV12-3 or TRBV12-4 combines with J gene TRBJ1-5; D perhaps matches TRBD1 (6 bases). This CDR3 has 15 amino acids. The V end lost 3 bases, the J end lost 10 bases, and 19 bases lay between the germline ends. CDR3 DNA sequence: TGTGCCAGCAGTTTGCTAGGGCAGGGGATGGAACCCCAGCATTTT. Encoded protein: CASSLLGQGMEPQHF.